The sequence of this T cell receptor beta chain was determined in a study of CXCR3-negative and CXCR3-positive naive CD8 T cells. Preparation of TRB cDNA libraries relied on 5' RACE carrying UMI labels. Reanalyzing the 5' RACE reads, TCRdb keeps one entry per CDR3 protein, without DNA. The sample table sets out 38,000 or so distinct CDR3 sequences. This CDR3 region has 15 residues. From germline, CDR1 is SGHTA and CDR2 FQGNSA. This receptor was identified in a human donor in good health. Some clones in this sample may be carry-over from other donors' samples. V usage is TRBV7-2 and J usage is TRBJ1-2; TCRdb selects TRBD1, and the lack of DNA leaves this call unchecked. The sample consisted of naive CXCR3- CD8+ T cells from blood. Subset of the sample: CD45RO-CCR7+CD27+CD95- naive CD8+ T cells lacking CXCR3 (TNR3-). CDR3 sequence reads: CASSLEAGRIDGYTF.